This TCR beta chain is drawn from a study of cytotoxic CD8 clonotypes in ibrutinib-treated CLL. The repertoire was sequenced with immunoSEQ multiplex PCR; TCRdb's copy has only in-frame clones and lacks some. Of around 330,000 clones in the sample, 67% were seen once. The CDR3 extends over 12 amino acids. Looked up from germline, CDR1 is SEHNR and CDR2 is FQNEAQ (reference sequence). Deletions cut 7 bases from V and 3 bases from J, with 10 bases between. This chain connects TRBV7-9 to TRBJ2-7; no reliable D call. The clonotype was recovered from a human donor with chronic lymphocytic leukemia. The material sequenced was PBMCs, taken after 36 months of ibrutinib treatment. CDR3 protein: CASTYGDYEQYF. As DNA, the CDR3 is TGTGCCAGCACTTATGGGGACTACGAGCAGTACTTC.